The source of this T cell receptor beta chain is a study of cytomegalovirus exposure and HLA in healthy donors. Germline V gene data show CDR1 as MNHEY and CDR2 as SVGAGI. This CDR3 has 15 amino acids. With 7 bases removed from V and 0 bases from J, the gap between germline ends came to 13 bases. A multiplex PCR was run with 60 Vbeta primers and 13 Jbeta primers. Assay: immunoSEQ multiplex PCR; the TCRdb copy retains only in-frame clones and omits some. This repertoire shows some 130,000 clones, 75% to 80% found once; its top ten account for 1.1%. V usage is TRBV6-5 and J usage is TRBJ1-5; maybe TRBD1 (6 bases). Sequencing input: PBMCs. The receptor was derived from a male donor in good health and CMV-seronegative. CDR3 DNA: TGTGCCAGCATAGACAGGCCCAATAGCAATCAGCCCCAGCATTTT. Translation: CASIDRPNSNQPQHF.